The T cell receptor (beta chain) under discussion was sequenced for a study of T cell responses to AZD1222 COVID-19 vaccine. The V segment lost 3 bases and the J segment 4 bases; nucleotides outside the gene matches: 4. The CDR3 sequence is 15 residues long. Germline CDR1 is ENHRY and CDR2 is SYGVKD. A remark on this clone: The antigen is not known.

Sequencing was performed with immunoSEQ multiplex PCR; in TCRdb, only in-frame clones are kept and a portion is missing. Altogether more than 40,000 clones are present, less than 95% being singletons, with the ten largest covering about a third. Study-wide results and caveats: AZD1222 recipients seropositive at baseline numbered only 6 or 7. Among vaccine-associated CD4 TCRs, coverage spanned spike, with dominance at 160-218 and 743-854.

The chain employs TRBV10-3 and TRBJ1-5, with 9 bases lining up with TRBD1. The clonotype was recovered from an adult who received the AZD1222 COVID-19 vaccine. The sequences come from peripheral blood, collected 28 days after the second AZD1222 dose. This CDR3 reads CAISDPGQGNQPQHF. Here the CDR3 DNA reads TGTGCCATCAGTGATCCGGGACAGGGAAATCAGCCCCAGCATTTT.